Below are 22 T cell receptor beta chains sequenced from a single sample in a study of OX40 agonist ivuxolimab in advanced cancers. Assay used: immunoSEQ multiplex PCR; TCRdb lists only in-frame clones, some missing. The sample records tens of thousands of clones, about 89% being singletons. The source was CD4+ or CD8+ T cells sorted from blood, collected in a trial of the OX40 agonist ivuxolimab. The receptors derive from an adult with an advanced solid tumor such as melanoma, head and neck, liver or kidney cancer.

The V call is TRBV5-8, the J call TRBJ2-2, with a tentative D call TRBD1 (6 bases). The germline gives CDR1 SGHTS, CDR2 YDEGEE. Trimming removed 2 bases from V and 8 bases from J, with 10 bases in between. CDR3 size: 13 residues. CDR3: CASSFPRGGELFF. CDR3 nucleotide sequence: TGTGCCAGCAGCTTCCCCAGGGGAGGGGAGCTGTTTTTT.

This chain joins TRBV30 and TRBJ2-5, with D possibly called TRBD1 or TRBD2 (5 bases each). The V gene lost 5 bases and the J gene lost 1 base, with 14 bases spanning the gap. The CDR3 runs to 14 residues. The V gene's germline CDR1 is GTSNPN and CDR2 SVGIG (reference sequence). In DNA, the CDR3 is TGTGCCTGGGGGACCCGGACGGTCCAAGAGACCCAGTACTTC. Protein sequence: CAWGTRTVQETQYF.

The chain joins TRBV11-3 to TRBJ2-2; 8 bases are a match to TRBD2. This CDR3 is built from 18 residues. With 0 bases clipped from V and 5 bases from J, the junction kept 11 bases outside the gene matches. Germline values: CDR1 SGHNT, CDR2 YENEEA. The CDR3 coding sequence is TGTGCCAGCAGCTTAGATACCAGCGGGAGTGGTCCGACCGGGGAGCTGTTTTTT. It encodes CASSLDTSGSGPTGELFF. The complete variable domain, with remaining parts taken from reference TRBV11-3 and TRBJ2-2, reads EAGVVQSPRYKIIEKKQPVAFWCNPISGHNTLYWYLQNLGQGPELLIRYENEEAVDDSQLPKDRFSAERLKGVDSTLKIQPAELGDSAVYLCASSLDTSGSGPTGELFFGEGSRLTVL.

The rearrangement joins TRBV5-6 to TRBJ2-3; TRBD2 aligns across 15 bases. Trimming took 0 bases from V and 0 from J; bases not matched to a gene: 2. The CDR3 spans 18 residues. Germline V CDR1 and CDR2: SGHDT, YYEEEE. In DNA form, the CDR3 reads TGTGCCAGCAGCTTGGTCGGACTAGCGGGGGGGAGCACAGATACGCAGTATTTT. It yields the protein CASSLVGLAGGSTDTQYF.

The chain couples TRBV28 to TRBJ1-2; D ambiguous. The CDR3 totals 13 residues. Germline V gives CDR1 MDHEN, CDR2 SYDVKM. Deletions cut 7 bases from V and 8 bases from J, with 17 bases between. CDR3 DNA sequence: TGTGCCAGCACAAGGCAGACGGGTTTCGGCTACACCTTC. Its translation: CASTRQTGFGYTF.

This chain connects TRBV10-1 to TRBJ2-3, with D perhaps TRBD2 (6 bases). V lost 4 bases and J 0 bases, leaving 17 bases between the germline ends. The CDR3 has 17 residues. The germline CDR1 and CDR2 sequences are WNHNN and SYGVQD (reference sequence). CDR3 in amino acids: CASSAHWTNPSTDTQYF. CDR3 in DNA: TGCGCCAGCAGTGCCCATTGGACTAACCCTAGCACAGATACGCAGTATTTT.

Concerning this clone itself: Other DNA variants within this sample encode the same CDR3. Here the CDR3 DNA reads TGTGCCAGCAGCGTAGGACAGGGGAGGACTGAAGCTTTCTTT. This codes for CASSVGQGRTEAFF. The chain couples TRBV9 to TRBJ1-1; 8 nucleotides line up with TRBD1. V shed 0 bases, J shed 5 bases, and the junction held 3 bases outside the gene matches. Germline assignment: CDR1 SGDLS and CDR2 YYNGEE. The CDR3 is 14 amino acids.

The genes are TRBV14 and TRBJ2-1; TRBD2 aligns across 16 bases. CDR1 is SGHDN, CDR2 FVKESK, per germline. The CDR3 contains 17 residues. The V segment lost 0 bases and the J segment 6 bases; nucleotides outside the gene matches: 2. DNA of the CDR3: TGTGCCAGCAGCCAAGAGGGACTAGCGGGAGGGCGCAATGAGCAGTTCTTC. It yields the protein CASSQEGLAGGRNEQFF.

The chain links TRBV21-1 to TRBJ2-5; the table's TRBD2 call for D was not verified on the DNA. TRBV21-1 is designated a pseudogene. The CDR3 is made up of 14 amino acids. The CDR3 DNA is TGTGCCAGCAGCAAACACCCCGATGCGGAGACCCAGTACTTC. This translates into CASSKHPDAETQYF.

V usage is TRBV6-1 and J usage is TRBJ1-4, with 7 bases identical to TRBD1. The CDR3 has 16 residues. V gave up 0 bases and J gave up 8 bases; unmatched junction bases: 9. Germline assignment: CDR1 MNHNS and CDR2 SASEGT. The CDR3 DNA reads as TGTGCCAGCAGTGAAGCGTCGTTAGGGGGCAAGGAAAAACTGTTTTTT. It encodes CASSEASLGGKEKLFF.

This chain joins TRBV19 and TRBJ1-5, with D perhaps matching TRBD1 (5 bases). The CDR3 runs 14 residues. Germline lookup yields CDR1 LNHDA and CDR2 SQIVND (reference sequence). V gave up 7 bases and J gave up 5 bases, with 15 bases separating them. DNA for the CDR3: TGTGCCAGTAAGGACACCCCGAACCATCAGCCCCAGCATTTT. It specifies CASKDTPNHQPQHF.

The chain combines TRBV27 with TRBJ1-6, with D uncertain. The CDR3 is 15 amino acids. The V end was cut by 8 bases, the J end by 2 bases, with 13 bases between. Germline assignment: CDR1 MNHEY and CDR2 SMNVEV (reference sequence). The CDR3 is CASQLSKTYNSPLHF. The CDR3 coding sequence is TGTGCCAGCCAGTTATCTAAAACCTATAATTCACCCCTCCACTTT.

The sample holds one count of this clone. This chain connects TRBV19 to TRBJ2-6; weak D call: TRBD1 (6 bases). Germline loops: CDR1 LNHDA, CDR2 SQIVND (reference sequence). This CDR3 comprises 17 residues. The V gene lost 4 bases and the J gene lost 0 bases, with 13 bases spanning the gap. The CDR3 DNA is TGTGCCAGTAGTACACAGGGATCCAACTCTGGGGCCAACGTCCTGACTTTC. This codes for CASSTQGSNSGANVLTF.

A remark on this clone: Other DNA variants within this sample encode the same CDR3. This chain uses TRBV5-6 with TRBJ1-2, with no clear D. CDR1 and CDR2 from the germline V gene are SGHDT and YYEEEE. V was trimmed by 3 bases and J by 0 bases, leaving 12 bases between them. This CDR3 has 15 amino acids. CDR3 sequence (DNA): TGTGCCAGCAGCTGGCTGACATACTCTAACTATGGCTACACCTTC. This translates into CASSWLTYSNYGYTF.

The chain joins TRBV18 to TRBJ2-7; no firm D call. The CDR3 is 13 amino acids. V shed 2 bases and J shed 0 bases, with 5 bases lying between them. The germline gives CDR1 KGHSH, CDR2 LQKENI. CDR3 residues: CASSPRSSYEQYF. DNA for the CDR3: TGTGCCAGCTCACCAAGGAGCTCCTACGAGCAGTACTTC.

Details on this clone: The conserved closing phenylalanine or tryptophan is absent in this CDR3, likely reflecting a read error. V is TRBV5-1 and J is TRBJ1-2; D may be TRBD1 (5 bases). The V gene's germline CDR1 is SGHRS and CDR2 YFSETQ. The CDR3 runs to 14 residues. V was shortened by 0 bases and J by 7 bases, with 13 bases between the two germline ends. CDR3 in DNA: TGCGCCAGCAGCTTGGCCTGGCAGGGATTTGGCTACACCCTC. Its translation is CASSLAWQGFGYTL.

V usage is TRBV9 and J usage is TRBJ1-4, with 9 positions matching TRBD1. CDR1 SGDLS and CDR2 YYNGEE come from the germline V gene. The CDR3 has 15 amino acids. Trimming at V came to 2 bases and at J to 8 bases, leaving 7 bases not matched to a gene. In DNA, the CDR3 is TGTGCCAGCAGCGTGGACAGGGGTAGGAGGGAAAAACTGTTTTTT. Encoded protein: CASSVDRGRREKLFF.

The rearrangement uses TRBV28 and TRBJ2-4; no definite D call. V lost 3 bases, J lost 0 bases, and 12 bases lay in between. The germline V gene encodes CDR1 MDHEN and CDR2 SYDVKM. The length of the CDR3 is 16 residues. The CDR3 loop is CASSFGPSLAKNIQYF. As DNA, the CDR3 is TGTGCCAGCAGTTTTGGACCGTCCCTAGCCAAAAACATTCAGTACTTC.

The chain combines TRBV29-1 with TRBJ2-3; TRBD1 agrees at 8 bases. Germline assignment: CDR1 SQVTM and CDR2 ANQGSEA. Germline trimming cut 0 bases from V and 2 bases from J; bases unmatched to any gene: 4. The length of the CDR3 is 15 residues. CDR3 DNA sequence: TGCAGCGTTGAAGAGAACAGGGGGAACACAGATACGCAGTATTTT. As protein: CSVEENRGNTDTQYF.

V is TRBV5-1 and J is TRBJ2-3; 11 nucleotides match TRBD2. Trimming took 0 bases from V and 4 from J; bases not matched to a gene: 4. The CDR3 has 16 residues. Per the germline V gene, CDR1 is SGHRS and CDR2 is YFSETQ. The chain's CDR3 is CASSLASSGGSDTQYF. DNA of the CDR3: TGCGCCAGCAGCTTGGCCTCTAGCGGGGGGTCAGATACGCAGTATTTT. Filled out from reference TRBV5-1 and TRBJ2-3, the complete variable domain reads KAGVTQTPRYLIKTRGQQVTLSCSPISGHRSVSWYQQTPGQGLQFLFEYFSETQRNKGNFPGRFSGRQFSNSRSEMNVSTLELGDSALYLCASSLASSGGSDTQYFGPGTRLTVL.

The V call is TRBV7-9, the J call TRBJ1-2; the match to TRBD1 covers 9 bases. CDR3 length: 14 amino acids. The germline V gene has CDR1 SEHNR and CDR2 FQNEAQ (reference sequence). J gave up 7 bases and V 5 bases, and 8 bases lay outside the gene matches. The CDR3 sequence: CASSPDRGQGGYTF. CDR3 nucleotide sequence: TGTGCCAGCAGCCCGGACAGGGGTCAGGGTGGCTACACCTTC.

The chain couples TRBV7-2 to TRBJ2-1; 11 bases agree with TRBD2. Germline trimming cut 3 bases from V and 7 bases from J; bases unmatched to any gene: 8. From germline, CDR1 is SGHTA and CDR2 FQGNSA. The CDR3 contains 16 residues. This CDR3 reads CASSFPLAGGRNEQFF. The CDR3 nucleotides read TGTGCCAGCAGCTTCCCGTTAGCGGGGGGGCGAAATGAGCAGTTCTTC.